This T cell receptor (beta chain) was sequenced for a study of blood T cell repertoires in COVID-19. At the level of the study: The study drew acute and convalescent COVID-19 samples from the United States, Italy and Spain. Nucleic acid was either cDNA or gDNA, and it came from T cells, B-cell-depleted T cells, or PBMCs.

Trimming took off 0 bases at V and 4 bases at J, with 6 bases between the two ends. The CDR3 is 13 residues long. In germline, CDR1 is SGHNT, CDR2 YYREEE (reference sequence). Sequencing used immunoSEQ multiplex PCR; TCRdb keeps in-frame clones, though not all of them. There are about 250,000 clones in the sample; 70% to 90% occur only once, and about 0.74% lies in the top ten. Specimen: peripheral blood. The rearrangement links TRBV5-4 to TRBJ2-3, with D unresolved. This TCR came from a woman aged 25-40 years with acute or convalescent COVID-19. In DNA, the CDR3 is TGTGCCAGCAGCTTGGTGGGCTCAGATACGCAGTATTTT. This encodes CASSLVGSDTQYF.